This record covers a single T cell receptor beta chain. This specimen belongs to a study of blood T cell repertoires in COVID-19. Only in-frame clones appear in the TCRdb table, and some are missing; sequencing was by immunoSEQ multiplex PCR. The data contain about 150,000 clones, more than 75% of them singletons. The V segment lost 3 bases and the J segment 6 bases; nucleotides outside the gene matches: 4. The CDR3 totals 15 residues. Germline CDR1 and CDR2: SGHTA and FQGNSA. The chain recombines TRBV7-2 with TRBJ2-1, with 11 bases lining up with TRBD2. The TCR originated in a woman between 50 and 59 years old with acute or convalescent COVID-19. Sequences were obtained from peripheral blood. Written as DNA, the CDR3 is TGTGCCAGCAGCTTTAGCGGGGGGGCCGGCAATGAGCAGTTCTTC. It translates to CASSFSGGAGNEQFF.